This entry lists 9 T cell receptor beta chains sequenced from one sample in a study of T cells in Graves' hyperthyroidism and ophthalmopathy. TCR beta CDR3 regions were amplified from RNA. The HTBI set primed first-round TCR CDR3 RT-PCR. TCRdb reprocessed the multiplex PCR reads with MiXCR, giving one entry per CDR3 protein. The table shows some 550,000 distinct CDR3 sequences, with less than 25% occurring only once. Sequencing was carried out using blood. The receptors derive from a man between 18 and 35 years old with Graves' hyperthyroidism.

This clonotype was found many times. The CDR3 sequence: CASSRPSGASAFF. Here the CDR3 DNA reads TGTGCCAGCAGTCGCCCCTCGGGAGCGTCGGCTTTCTTT. The chain carries TRBV6-1 and TRBJ1-1; no definite D call. V was cut by 5 bases and J by 11 bases, with 18 bases left in between. The CDR3 runs 13 residues. Germline V gene data show CDR1 as MNHNS and CDR2 as SASEGT.

This clonotype appeared a few times. The chain joins TRBV12-3 or TRBV12-4 to TRBJ2-7, with D possibly matching TRBD1 (6 bases). V was trimmed by 3 bases and J by 5 bases, leaving 11 bases between them. The CDR3 extends over 13 amino acids. Here the CDR3 DNA reads TGTGCCAGCAGTTTCGAGGGGGTAGACGAGCAGTACTTC. Its translation: CASSFEGVDEQYF.

This clonotype appeared many times. The chain uses TRBV5-1 and TRBJ1-5; D gene unclear. The V gene's germline CDR1 is SGHRS and CDR2 YFSETQ. Trimming removed 1 base at V and 1 base at J, with 9 bases between. This CDR3 has 15 residues. For the CDR3, the DNA is TGCGCCAGCAGCTTGTGGGGAGGAAGCAATCAGCCCCAGCATTTT. Amino acid sequence: CASSLWGGSNQPQHF. The complete variable domain, with remaining parts taken from reference TRBV5-1 and TRBJ1-5, reads KAGVTQTPRYLIKTRGQQVTLSCSPISGHRSVSWYQQTPGQGLQFLFEYFSETQRNKGNFPGRFSGRQFSNSRSEMNVSTLELGDSALYLCASSLWGGSNQPQHFGDGTRLSIL.

The rearrangement uses TRBV20-1 and TRBJ2-7, with D unclear. The CDR3 consists of 12 residues. Germline lookup yields CDR1 DFQATT and CDR2 SNEGSKA (reference sequence). Trimming cost V 0 bases and J 4 bases, with 7 bases left between them. The CDR3 DNA is TGCAGTGCTAGAGATATGAGATACGAGCAGTACTTC. Translation: CSARDMRYEQYF.

At least ten counts were recorded for this clonotype. This chain joins TRBV28 and TRBJ2-7, with D perhaps matching TRBD1 (6 bases). The CDR3 sequence is 12 residues long. Looked up from germline, CDR1 is MDHEN and CDR2 is SYDVKM. With 6 bases removed from V and 2 bases from J, the gap between germline ends came to 8 bases. CDR3 coding DNA: TGTGCCAGCAGAGACAGGCCCTACGAGCAGTACTTC. This gives the protein CASRDRPYEQYF.

For this clonotype: Sequence at one end of the junction differs from germline and may be a read error. The genes are TRBV20-1 and TRBJ2-5; a possible D gene is TRBD2 (5 bases). Germline V gene lookup returns CDR1 DFQATT and CDR2 SNEGSKA (reference sequence). The CDR3 extends over 14 amino acids. The CDR3 loop reads CSSRRVGDGETQYF. The CDR3 bases are TGCAGTTCTAGAAGGGTCGGGGATGGAGAGACCCAGTACTTC.

The V and J genes are TRBV12-3 or TRBV12-4 and TRBJ1-1; D unclear. Trimming took 5 bases from V and 0 from J, leaving 10 bases between them. This CDR3 spans 14 amino acids. The chain's CDR3 is CASSTPRLNTEAFF. The CDR3 DNA reads as TGTGCCAGCAGTACTCCCCGCCTGAACACTGAAGCTTTCTTT.

This clonotype was found many times. This chain links TRBV12-3 or TRBV12-4 with TRBJ2-7; D remains unclear. The CDR3 is 13 amino acids. V gave up 4 bases and J gave up 5 bases, with 12 bases separating them. In DNA form, the CDR3 reads TGTGCCAGCAGTTCCACGATAGCCCACGAGCAGTACTTC. It translates to CASSSTIAHEQYF.

This clonotype was seen ten or more times. The gene calls are TRBV6-1 and TRBJ1-2, with TRBD1 identical over 10 bases. V shed 6 bases and J 6 bases; nucleotides not matched to a gene: 7. The CDR3 has 14 residues. Germline CDR1 reads MNHNS; CDR2 reads SASEGT. CDR3 amino acids: CASRPSGQGNGYTF. CDR3 nucleotides: TGTGCCAGCAGGCCATCGGGACAGGGGAATGGCTACACCTTC.